The entry below describes one T cell receptor (beta chain). Its antigen is undetermined. All donors provided no fewer than one pre-ART and no fewer than two post-ART PBMC samples. Germline V gene lookup returns CDR1 MNHEY and CDR2 SMNVEV (reference sequence). The CDR3 has 16 amino acids. Trimming pared 4 bases from V and 4 bases from J, leaving 19 bases between. This sample stems from a study of long-term antiretroviral therapy in people with HIV. Study-level points and caveats: Those clones which expanded before ART made up the dominant part of the repertoire at all time points.

Assay version v3.0 of immunoSEQ was used, and it was run at survey level. TCRdb's copy holds only in-frame clones and misses some; the assay was immunoSEQ multiplex PCR. This table has some 28,000 clones, more than 70% appearing once. This TCR came from a woman in her twenties or thirties with HIV. Sequences were derived from unsorted PBMCs, sampled 0.8 years after starting antiretroviral therapy. The V gene is TRBV27, the J gene TRBJ2-5, with D perhaps matching TRBD2 (6 bases). The CDR3 is CASSSRGLPGGETQYF. The CDR3 nucleotides read TGTGCCAGCAGTTCCCGCGGACTACCCGGGGGAGAGACCCAGTACTTC.